This T cell receptor (beta chain) is from a study of T cell responses to AZD1222 COVID-19 vaccine. Some clones are missing from TCRdb's copy, which holds only in-frame ones; the method was immunoSEQ multiplex PCR. The sample records 90,000 to 120,000 clones, over 80% being singletons. The V gene's germline CDR1 is SEHNR and CDR2 FQNEAQ (reference sequence). The CDR3 extends over 11 amino acids. The V end lost 6 bases, the J end lost 7 bases, and 9 bases lay between the germline ends. The receptor was derived from an adult who received the AZD1222 COVID-19 vaccine. The chain employs TRBV7-9 and TRBJ1-2; D possibly corresponds to TRBD1 (5 bases). This material consisted of peripheral blood, taken 28 days after the second AZD1222 dose. CDR3 nucleotide sequence: TGTGCCAGCAGATCGGACACTGGCTACACCTTC. The encoded protein is CASRSDTGYTF.